Each of the 2 T cell receptor beta chains below was sequenced from the same sample in a study of shared clonotypes between healthy human individuals (dated by TCRdb to 2020 to 2021). Libraries were prepared through the immunoSEQ multiplex PCR assay. Not all clones reach the TCRdb copy of this immuneACCESS table, which keeps in-frame sequences only. Checked studies attribute under half of the gap to unresolved V genes and leave the rest unexplained. This sample holds around 700,000 clones; around 78% were observed only once. Clones ranked in the top ten supply 1.5% to 2% of the sample. The sequencing input was memory CD4+ T cells sorted from blood. The cell subset or site label on this specimen signifies: CD45RA-negative fraction. The receptors stem from a woman aged 25 to 39 in good health.

This clone occurred many times. J is TRBJ1-1 and V is TRBV19, with TRBD1 as a possible D gene (6 bases). Trimming shortened V by 8 bases and J by 7 bases, and 14 bases separated the two germline ends. Germline CDR1 reads LNHDA; CDR2 reads SQIVND (reference sequence). The CDR3 sequence is 12 residues long. The CDR3 here is CASDTGNFEAFF. The DNA of the CDR3 is TGTGCCAGTGATACAGGGAACTTTGAAGCTTTCTTT.

This clone was detected once. Other DNA sequences in the same sample also yield this CDR3. V is TRBV19 and J is TRBJ2-7, with D tentatively TRBD2 (5 bases). The CDR3 consists of 14 residues. Per the germline V gene, CDR1 is LNHDA and CDR2 is SQIVND (reference sequence). V lost 4 bases, J lost 0 bases, and 10 bases lay in between. CDR3 sequence (DNA): TGTGCCAGTAGTAGGACGGGATCCTCCTACGAGCAGTACTTC. This gives the protein CASSRTGSSYEQYF.